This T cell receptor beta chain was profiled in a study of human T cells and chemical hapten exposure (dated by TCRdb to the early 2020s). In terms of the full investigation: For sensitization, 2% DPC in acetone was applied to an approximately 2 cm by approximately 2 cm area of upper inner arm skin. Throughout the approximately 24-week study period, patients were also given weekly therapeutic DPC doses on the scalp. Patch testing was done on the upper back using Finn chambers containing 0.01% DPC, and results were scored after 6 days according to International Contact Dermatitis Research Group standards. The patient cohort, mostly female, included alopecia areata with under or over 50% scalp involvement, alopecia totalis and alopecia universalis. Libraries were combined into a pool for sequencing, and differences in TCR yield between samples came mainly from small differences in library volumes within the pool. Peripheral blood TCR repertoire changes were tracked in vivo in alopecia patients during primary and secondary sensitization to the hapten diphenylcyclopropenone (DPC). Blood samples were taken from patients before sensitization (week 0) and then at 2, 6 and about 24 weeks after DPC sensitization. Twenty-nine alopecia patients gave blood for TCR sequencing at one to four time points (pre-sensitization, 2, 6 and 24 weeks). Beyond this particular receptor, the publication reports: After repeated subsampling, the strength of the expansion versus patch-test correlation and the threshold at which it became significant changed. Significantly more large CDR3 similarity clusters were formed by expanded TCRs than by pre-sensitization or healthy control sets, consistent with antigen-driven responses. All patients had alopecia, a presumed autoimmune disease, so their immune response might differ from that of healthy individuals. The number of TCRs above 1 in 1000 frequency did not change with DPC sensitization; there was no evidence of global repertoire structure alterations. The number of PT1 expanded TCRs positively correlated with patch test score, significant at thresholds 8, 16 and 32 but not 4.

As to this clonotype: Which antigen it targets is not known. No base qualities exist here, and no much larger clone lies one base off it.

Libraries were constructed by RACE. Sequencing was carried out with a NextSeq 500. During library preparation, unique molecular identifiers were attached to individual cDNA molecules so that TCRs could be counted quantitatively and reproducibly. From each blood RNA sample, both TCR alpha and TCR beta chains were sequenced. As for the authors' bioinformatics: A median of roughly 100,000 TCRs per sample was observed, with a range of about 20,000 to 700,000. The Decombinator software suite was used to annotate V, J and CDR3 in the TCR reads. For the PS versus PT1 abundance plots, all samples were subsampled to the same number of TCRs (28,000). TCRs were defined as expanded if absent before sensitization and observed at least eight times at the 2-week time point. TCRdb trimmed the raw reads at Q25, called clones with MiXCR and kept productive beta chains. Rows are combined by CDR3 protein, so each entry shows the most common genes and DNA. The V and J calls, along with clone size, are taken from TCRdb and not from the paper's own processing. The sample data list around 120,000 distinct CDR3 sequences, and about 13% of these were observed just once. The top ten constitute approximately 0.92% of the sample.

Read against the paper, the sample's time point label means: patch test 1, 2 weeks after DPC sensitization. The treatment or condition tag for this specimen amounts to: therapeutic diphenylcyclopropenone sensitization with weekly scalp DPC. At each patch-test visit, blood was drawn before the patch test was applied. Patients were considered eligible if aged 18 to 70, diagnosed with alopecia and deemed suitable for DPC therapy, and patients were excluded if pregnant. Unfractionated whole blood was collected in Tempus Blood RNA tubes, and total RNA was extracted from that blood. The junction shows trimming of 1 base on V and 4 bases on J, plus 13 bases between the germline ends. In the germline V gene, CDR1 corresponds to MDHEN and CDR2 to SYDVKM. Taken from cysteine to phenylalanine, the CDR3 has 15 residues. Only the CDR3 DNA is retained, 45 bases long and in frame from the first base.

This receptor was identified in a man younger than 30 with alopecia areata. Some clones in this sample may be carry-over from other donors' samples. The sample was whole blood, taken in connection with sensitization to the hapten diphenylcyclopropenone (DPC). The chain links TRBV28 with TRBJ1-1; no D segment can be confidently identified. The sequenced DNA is TGTGCCAGCAGTTTATTTCTCCATCGGTCCACTGAAGCTTTCTTT. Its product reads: CASSLFLHRSTEAFF.